These T cell receptor beta chains were read from a single sample in a study of cytomegalovirus exposure and HLA in healthy donors. TCRdb's copy holds only in-frame clones and misses some; the assay was immunoSEQ multiplex PCR. Of under 200,000 clones listed, roughly 82% are singletons. The specimen sequenced was PBMCs. These receptors originate from a man aged 18 to 35 in good health and CMV-seropositive. Each CDR3 is given with its conserved first and last residue. The order of the fields is V gene, J gene, D gene, clone size, CDR3 DNA, CDR3 protein. D genes are given only for firm matches. Size tells how often a clone was seen (once, few, many) or the class of an expanded clone, and some rows leave it out.

v_gene: TRBV5-1
j_gene: TRBJ2-2
d_gene: -
abundance: -
CDR3nt: TGCGCCAGCAGCTTGGTAGCGACGAACACCGGGGAGCTGTTTTTT
CDR3aa: CASSLVATNTGELFF

v_gene: TRBV7-2
j_gene: TRBJ2-7
d_gene: TRBD2
abundance: -
CDR3nt: TGTGCCAGCAGCTCCGGGACTAGCGGGCGGTACGAGCAGTACTTC
CDR3aa: CASSSGTSGRYEQYF

v_gene: TRBV4-1
j_gene: TRBJ1-3
d_gene: -
abundance: -
CDR3nt: TGCGCCAGCAGCCCGGGACTGATTTTCTCTGGAAACACCATATATTTT
CDR3aa: CASSPGLIFSGNTIYF

v_gene: TRBV5-1
j_gene: TRBJ2-6
d_gene: -
abundance: -
CDR3nt: TGCGCCAGCAGCTTGGGAGGCTCTGGGGCCAACGTCCTGACTTTC
CDR3aa: CASSLGGSGANVLTF

v_gene: TRBV18
j_gene: TRBJ1-1
d_gene: TRBD1
abundance: once
CDR3nt: TGTGCCAGCTCACCAGCTCAGGGGGCGGTAACTGAAGCTTTCTTT
CDR3aa: CASSPAQGAVTEAFF

v_gene: TRBV28
j_gene: TRBJ2-7
d_gene: -
abundance: -
CDR3nt: TGTGCCAGCAGTTTACGGCTAGAGTACGAGCAGTACTTC
CDR3aa: CASSLRLEYEQYF

v_gene: TRBV15
j_gene: TRBJ2-1
d_gene: TRBD2
abundance: -
CDR3nt: TGTGCCACCAGCAGGGAAATAGCGGGAGGCGGGGGCACTGAGCAGTTCTTC
CDR3aa: CATSREIAGGGGTEQFF

v_gene: TRBV18
j_gene: TRBJ2-1
d_gene: TRBD2
abundance: -
CDR3nt: TGTGCCAGCTCACCGCTAGCGGGAGGGCAGGAGAATGAGCAGTTCTTC
CDR3aa: CASSPLAGGQENEQFF

v_gene: TRBV5-1
j_gene: TRBJ1-2
d_gene: -
abundance: -
CDR3nt: TGCGCCAGCAGCTTGGATGGTTCAACTGGGCGCTACACCTTC
CDR3aa: CASSLDGSTGRYTF

v_gene: TRBV5-1
j_gene: TRBJ2-1
d_gene: TRBD2
abundance: -
CDR3nt: TGCGCCAGCAGCGTCAGCGGGAGGCGGGACAATGAGCAGTTCTTC
CDR3aa: CASSVSGRRDNEQFF

v_gene: TRBV11-2
j_gene: TRBJ2-3
d_gene: -
abundance: -
CDR3nt: TGTGCCAGCAGCTTAGACGGTTACACAGATACGCAGTATTTT
CDR3aa: CASSLDGYTDTQYF

v_gene: TRBV7-3
j_gene: TRBJ2-5
d_gene: -
abundance: few
CDR3nt: TGTGCCAGCAGCTTGGGCCAGGGGTTAGGCCAAGAGACCCAGTACTTC
CDR3aa: CASSLGQGLGQETQYF

v_gene: TRBV19
j_gene: TRBJ2-1
d_gene: TRBD2
abundance: -
CDR3nt: TGTGCCAGTAGTGATGCAGCAGCGGGAGCCTACAATGAGCAGTTCTTC
CDR3aa: CASSDAAAGAYNEQFF

v_gene: TRBV19
j_gene: TRBJ1-2
d_gene: TRBD1
abundance: -
CDR3nt: TGTGCCAGTAGTAAGGCAGGGGGCTATGGCTACACCTTC
CDR3aa: CASSKAGGYGYTF

v_gene: TRBV5-1
j_gene: TRBJ2-3
d_gene: TRBD1
abundance: -
CDR3nt: TGCGCCAGCAGTCAACAGGGGCGGACAGATACGCAGTATTTT
CDR3aa: CASSQQGRTDTQYF

v_gene: TRBV5-1
j_gene: TRBJ2-5
d_gene: -
abundance: -
CDR3nt: TGCGCCAGCAGCTTGGCAGACCAAGAGACCCAGTACTTC
CDR3aa: CASSLADQETQYF

v_gene: TRBV6-5
j_gene: TRBJ2-7
d_gene: -
abundance: -
CDR3nt: TGTGCCAGCAGCCGAGGACTAACGATCTACGAGCAGTACTTC
CDR3aa: CASSRGLTIYEQYF

v_gene: TRBV28
j_gene: TRBJ2-5
d_gene: TRBD2
abundance: -
CDR3nt: TGTGCCAGCAGTTCCCGGGCGGAAGCGGGAGCGGGTGGGGAGACCCAGTACTTC
CDR3aa: CASSSRAEAGAGGETQYF

v_gene: TRBV18
j_gene: TRBJ1-1
d_gene: TRBD1
abundance: -
CDR3nt: TGTGCCAGCTCACCGGGGACAGGGTCGGCTTTCTTT
CDR3aa: CASSPGTGSAFF